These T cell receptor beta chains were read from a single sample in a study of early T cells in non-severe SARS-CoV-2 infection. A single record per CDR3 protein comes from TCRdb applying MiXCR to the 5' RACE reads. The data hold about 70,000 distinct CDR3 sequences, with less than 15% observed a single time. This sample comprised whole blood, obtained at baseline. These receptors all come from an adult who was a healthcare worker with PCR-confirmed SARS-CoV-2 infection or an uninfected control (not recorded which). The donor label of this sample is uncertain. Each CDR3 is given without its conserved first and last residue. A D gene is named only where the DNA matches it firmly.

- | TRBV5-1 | ASSLRGSGQAF
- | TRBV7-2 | ASSFWDSNQPQH
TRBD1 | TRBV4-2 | ASSSRTGLETQY
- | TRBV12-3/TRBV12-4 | ASSLRSLKLAEKLF
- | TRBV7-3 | ASSSGTSPDTQY
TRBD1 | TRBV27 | ASSLTQTGGGLNTQY
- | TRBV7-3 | ASSLQAGSGELF
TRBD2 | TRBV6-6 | ASRAGGSNTWSNEQF
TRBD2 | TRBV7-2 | ASSLFAGGIKNIQY
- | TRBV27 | ASSFAGIGYTQY
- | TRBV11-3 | ASTPLRFDNSPLH
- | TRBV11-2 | ASSSNGETQY
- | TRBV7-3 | ASSSGLMNGNQPQH
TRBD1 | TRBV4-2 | ASRLGKGAGELF
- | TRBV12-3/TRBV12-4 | ASSFTGNTIY
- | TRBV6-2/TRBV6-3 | ASSYGQPGYT
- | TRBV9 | ASSVSTGLHSGNTIY
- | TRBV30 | AWDRDTYNEQF
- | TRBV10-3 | AIGRSGVNVLT
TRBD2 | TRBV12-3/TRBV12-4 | ASSAFGSGGADTQY
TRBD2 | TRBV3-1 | ASSQWTSGRFTGELF
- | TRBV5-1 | ASSRTDGPSYEQY
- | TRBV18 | ASSRDIQETQY
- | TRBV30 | AWNGGHTEAF
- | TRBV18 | ASSPRGLNTEAF
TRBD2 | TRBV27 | ASSSPEGLAVNEQF
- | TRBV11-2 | ASSLESGGLTEAF
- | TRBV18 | ASSPGQSFNNEQF
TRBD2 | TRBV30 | AWTRGRGSGDTQY
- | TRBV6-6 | ASAGSTDTQY
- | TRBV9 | ASSVEGDTQY
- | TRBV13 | ASSLGVAGNYEQY
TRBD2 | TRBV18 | ASSPTTSGDNEQF
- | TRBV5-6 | ASSLMAETQY
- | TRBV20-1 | SARDRSVLSSYNEQF
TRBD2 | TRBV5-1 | ASGRGTSELGEQY
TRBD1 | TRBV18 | ASSRGTGDGQPQH
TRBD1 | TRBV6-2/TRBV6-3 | ASSYSSTRDRVTQPQH
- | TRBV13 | ASSSGLYSEAF
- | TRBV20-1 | SARALMEDSPYEQY
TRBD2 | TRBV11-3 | ASTLDGGGTDTQY
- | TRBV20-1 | SAPPKP
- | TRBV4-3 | ASSQPASGTSSTDTQY
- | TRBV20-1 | SANGGGSGYT
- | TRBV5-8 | ASSIRASYEQY
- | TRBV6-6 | ASLVPNSYEQY
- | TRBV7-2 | ASTLIEYSEAF
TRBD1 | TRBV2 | ASSETGGANIQY
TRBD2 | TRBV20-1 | SVLTSGIDTQY
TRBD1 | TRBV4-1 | ASSQGTGKDTIY
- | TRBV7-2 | ASSSPPGRQTQETQY
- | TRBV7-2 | AGSFISLSGEQY
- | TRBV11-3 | ASSLDRTTYTQY
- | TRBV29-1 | SVEDGWQRDTQY
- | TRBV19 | ASSIGGQETQY